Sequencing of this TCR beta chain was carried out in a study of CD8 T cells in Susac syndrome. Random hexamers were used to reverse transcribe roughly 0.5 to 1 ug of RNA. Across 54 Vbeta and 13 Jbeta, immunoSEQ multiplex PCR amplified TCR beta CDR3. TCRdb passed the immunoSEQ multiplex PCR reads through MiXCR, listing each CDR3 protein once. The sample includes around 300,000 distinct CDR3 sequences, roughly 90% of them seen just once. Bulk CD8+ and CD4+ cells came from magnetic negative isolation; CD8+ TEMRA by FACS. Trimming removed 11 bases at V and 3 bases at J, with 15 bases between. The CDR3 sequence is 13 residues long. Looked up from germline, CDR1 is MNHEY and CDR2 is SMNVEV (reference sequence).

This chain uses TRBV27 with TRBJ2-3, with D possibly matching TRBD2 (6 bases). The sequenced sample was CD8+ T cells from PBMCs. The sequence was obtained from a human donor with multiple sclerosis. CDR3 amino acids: CAARDWRTDTQYF. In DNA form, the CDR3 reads TGTGCCGCTAGGGACTGGCGGACAGATACGCAGTATTTT.